This is a list of T cell receptor beta chains from one sample in a study of regulatory T cells. Sequenced by immunoSEQ multiplex PCR; TCRdb stores in-frame clones only, minus some. Among some 21,000 clones listed, 80% to 95% were seen once. Sequencing was carried out using CD8+ T cells sorted from blood. The receptors originated from a child aged 2-15 years with CD3G deficiency. The CDR3 runs from the conserved cysteine through the conserved F or W. Fields, in order: clone size, J gene, V gene, D gene, CDR3 protein, CDR3 DNA. A D gene is named only where the DNA matches it firmly. Some rows have no size entry. The others give once, few or many, or a class for an expanded clone.

abundance: .
j_gene: TRBJ2-1
v_gene: TRBV7-2
d_gene: .
CDR3aa: CASSSREDRSNEQFF
CDR3nt: TGTGCCAGCAGCTCCCGGGAAGACAGATCAAATGAGCAGTTCTTC

abundance: .
j_gene: TRBJ2-1
v_gene: TRBV28
d_gene: TRBD1
CDR3aa: CASSDRGPDEQFF
CDR3nt: TGTGCCAGCAGCGACAGGGGGCCCGATGAGCAGTTCTTC

abundance: .
j_gene: TRBJ2-1
v_gene: TRBV7-9
d_gene: .
CDR3aa: CASSLTGTSGEQFF
CDR3nt: TGTGCCAGCAGCTTAACCGGGACTTCGGGAGAGCAGTTCTTC

abundance: .
j_gene: TRBJ2-2
v_gene: TRBV28
d_gene: TRBD1
CDR3aa: CASSSDGTGETGELFF
CDR3nt: TGTGCCAGCAGTTCCGACGGGACAGGGGAAACCGGGGAGCTGTTTTTT

abundance: .
j_gene: TRBJ2-2
v_gene: TRBV27
d_gene: TRBD1
CDR3aa: CASSAGGNTGELFF
CDR3nt: TGTGCCAGCAGCGCAGGGGGAAACACCGGGGAGCTGTTTTTT

abundance: .
j_gene: TRBJ2-7
v_gene: TRBV28
d_gene: .
CDR3aa: CASSLQGSSYEQYF
CDR3nt: TGTGCCAGCAGTCTACAGGGAAGCTCCTACGAGCAGTACTTC

abundance: .
j_gene: TRBJ1-1
v_gene: TRBV28
d_gene: .
CDR3aa: CASSSEYTEAFF
CDR3nt: TGTGCCAGCAGTTCCGAGTACACTGAAGCTTTCTTT

abundance: once
j_gene: TRBJ2-7
v_gene: TRBV7-8
d_gene: .
CDR3aa: CASSPDILDEQYF
CDR3nt: TGTGCCAGCAGCCCCGACATCCTCGACGAGCAGTACTTC

abundance: .
j_gene: TRBJ2-7
v_gene: TRBV28
d_gene: TRBD2
CDR3aa: CASSLAGEGYEQYF
CDR3nt: TGTGCCAGCAGTTTAGCGGGAGAGGGCTACGAGCAGTACTTC

abundance: .
j_gene: TRBJ1-1
v_gene: TRBV6-1
d_gene: .
CDR3aa: CASARWTEAFF
CDR3nt: TGTGCCAGCGCGAGGTGGACTGAAGCTTTCTTT

abundance: .
j_gene: TRBJ2-1
v_gene: TRBV4-1
d_gene: .
CDR3aa: CASSQVSNEGPHHNNEQFF
CDR3nt: TGCGCCAGCAGCCAAGTTTCCAACGAGGGCCCCCATCACAACAATGAGCAGTTCTTC

abundance: .
j_gene: TRBJ2-1
v_gene: TRBV7-9
d_gene: .
CDR3aa: CASSLVSGRNEQFF
CDR3nt: TGTGCCAGCAGCTTAGTCTCCGGTCGGAATGAGCAGTTCTTC

abundance: .
j_gene: TRBJ1-2
v_gene: TRBV28
d_gene: .
CDR3aa: CASSITTGGYGYTF
CDR3nt: TGTGCCAGCAGTATCACAACTGGGGGTTATGGCTACACCTTC

abundance: .
j_gene: TRBJ2-2
v_gene: TRBV6-1
d_gene: .
CDR3aa: CASLNTGELFF
CDR3nt: TGTGCCAGCCTGAACACCGGGGAGCTGTTTTTT

abundance: once
j_gene: TRBJ2-7
v_gene: TRBV19
d_gene: TRBD2
CDR3aa: CASSAGVGGEQYF
CDR3nt: TGTGCCAGTAGCGCGGGGGTCGGAGGGGAGCAGTACTTC

abundance: .
j_gene: TRBJ2-2
v_gene: TRBV6-1
d_gene: .
CDR3aa: CASLDYPGAGELFF
CDR3nt: TGTGCCAGCCTCGACTACCCGGGGGCCGGGGAGCTGTTTTTT

abundance: .
j_gene: TRBJ2-1
v_gene: TRBV7-9
d_gene: TRBD2
CDR3aa: CASSSTSGVEQFF
CDR3nt: TGTGCCAGCAGCTCTACTAGCGGGGTTGAGCAGTTCTTC

abundance: .
j_gene: TRBJ2-7
v_gene: TRBV27
d_gene: .
CDR3aa: CASSQRAYEQYF
CDR3nt: TGTGCCAGCAGTCAGAGAGCCTACGAGCAGTACTTC

abundance: .
j_gene: TRBJ2-1
v_gene: TRBV5-5
d_gene: .
CDR3aa: CASSLLGNEQFF
CDR3nt: TGTGCCAGCAGCTTACTAGGCAATGAGCAGTTCTTC

abundance: .
j_gene: TRBJ2-7
v_gene: TRBV5-1
d_gene: TRBD1
CDR3aa: CASSLAPGQGSYEQYF
CDR3nt: TGCGCCAGCAGCTTGGCCCCGGGACAGGGGTCCTACGAGCAGTACTTC

abundance: .
j_gene: TRBJ1-1
v_gene: TRBV19
d_gene: .
CDR3aa: CASVANTEAFF
CDR3nt: TGTGCCAGTGTAGCGAACACTGAAGCTTTCTTT

abundance: once
j_gene: TRBJ2-1
v_gene: TRBV7-9
d_gene: TRBD2
CDR3aa: CASSLGGRAPYNEQFF
CDR3nt: TGTGCCAGCAGCTTAGGCGGGAGGGCCCCCTACAATGAGCAGTTCTTC

abundance: .
j_gene: TRBJ2-7
v_gene: TRBV28
d_gene: .
CDR3aa: CASSLRSGEQYF
CDR3nt: TGTGCCAGCAGTTTAAGATCGGGAGAGCAGTACTTC

abundance: .
j_gene: TRBJ2-5
v_gene: TRBV11-3
d_gene: .
CDR3aa: CASSPCDRNQETQYF
CDR3nt: TGTGCCAGCAGCCCATGTGACAGGAACCAAGAGACCCAGTACTTC

abundance: .
j_gene: TRBJ1-2
v_gene: TRBV28
d_gene: TRBD1
CDR3aa: CASSFRGHPGYTF
CDR3nt: TGTGCCAGCAGTTTCAGGGGGCACCCCGGCTACACCTTC

abundance: .
j_gene: TRBJ2-1
v_gene: TRBV28
d_gene: .
CDR3aa: CASSLSGTAEQFF
CDR3nt: TGTGCCAGCAGTTTATCCGGGACTGCGGAGCAGTTCTTC

abundance: .
j_gene: TRBJ2-1
v_gene: TRBV28
d_gene: .
CDR3aa: CASSLSRVDNEQFF
CDR3nt: TGTGCCAGCAGTTTGAGTAGGGTAGACAATGAGCAGTTCTTC

abundance: once
j_gene: TRBJ2-6
v_gene: TRBV5-1
d_gene: .
CDR3aa: CASSPTPAGANVLTF
CDR3nt: TGCGCCAGCAGCCCCACGCCGGCTGGGGCCAACGTCCTGACTTTC

abundance: .
j_gene: TRBJ2-7
v_gene: TRBV6-1
d_gene: TRBD1
CDR3aa: CASRAGQAPSYEQYF
CDR3nt: TGTGCCAGCAGGGCCGGACAGGCCCCGTCCTACGAGCAGTACTTC

abundance: once
j_gene: TRBJ2-7
v_gene: TRBV28
d_gene: .
CDR3aa: CASSEVGRSYEQYF
CDR3nt: TGTGCCAGCAGTGAGGTAGGCCGCTCCTACGAGCAGTACTTC

abundance: .
j_gene: TRBJ2-7
v_gene: TRBV28
d_gene: TRBD1
CDR3aa: CASSPGQGFLEQYF
CDR3nt: TGTGCCAGCAGCCCGGGACAGGGCTTCCTCGAGCAGTACTTC

abundance: .
j_gene: TRBJ2-7
v_gene: TRBV28
d_gene: .
CDR3aa: CASSAGLPPYEQYF
CDR3nt: TGTGCCAGCAGTGCGGGACTTCCTCCCTACGAGCAGTACTTC

abundance: .
j_gene: TRBJ2-3
v_gene: TRBV28
d_gene: .
CDR3aa: CASSYRPLGTQYF
CDR3nt: TGTGCCAGCAGTTACCGGCCTCTGGGTACGCAGTATTTT

abundance: .
j_gene: TRBJ2-7
v_gene: TRBV6-1
d_gene: .
CDR3aa: CASSPWGDNEQYF
CDR3nt: TGTGCCAGCAGTCCTTGGGGGGACAACGAGCAGTACTTC

abundance: .
j_gene: TRBJ2-7
v_gene: TRBV10-3
d_gene: TRBD1
CDR3aa: CAISEWDRGEQYF
CDR3nt: TGTGCCATCAGTGAGTGGGACAGGGGCGAGCAGTACTTC

abundance: .
j_gene: TRBJ1-1
v_gene: TRBV28
d_gene: .
CDR3aa: CASSVPGHLNTEAFF
CDR3nt: TGTGCCAGCAGTGTCCCGGGACACTTGAACACTGAAGCTTTCTTT

abundance: .
j_gene: TRBJ2-1
v_gene: TRBV4-1
d_gene: .
CDR3aa: CASSQGGYDNEQFF
CDR3nt: TGCGCCAGCAGCCAAGGGGGATATGACAATGAGCAGTTCTTC

abundance: .
j_gene: TRBJ2-1
v_gene: TRBV28
d_gene: TRBD2
CDR3aa: CASRAGGPYNEQFF
CDR3nt: TGTGCCAGCAGAGCGGGAGGGCCCTACAATGAGCAGTTCTTC

abundance: .
j_gene: TRBJ2-3
v_gene: TRBV6-1
d_gene: .
CDR3aa: CASSEARIDTQYF
CDR3nt: TGTGCCAGCAGTGAAGCAAGGATAGATACGCAGTATTTT

abundance: .
j_gene: TRBJ2-7
v_gene: TRBV28
d_gene: .
CDR3aa: CASSTKGVSYEQYF
CDR3nt: TGTGCCAGCAGTACGAAGGGGGTTTCCTACGAGCAGTACTTC